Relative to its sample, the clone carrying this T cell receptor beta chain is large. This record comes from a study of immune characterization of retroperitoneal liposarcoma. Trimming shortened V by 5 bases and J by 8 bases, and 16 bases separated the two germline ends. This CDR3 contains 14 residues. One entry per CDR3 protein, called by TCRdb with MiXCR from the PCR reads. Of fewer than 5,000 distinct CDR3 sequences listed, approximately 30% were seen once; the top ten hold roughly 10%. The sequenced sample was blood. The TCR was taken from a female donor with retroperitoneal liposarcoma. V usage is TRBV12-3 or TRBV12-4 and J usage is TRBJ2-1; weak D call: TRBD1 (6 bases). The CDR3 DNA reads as TGTGCCAGCAGTGAGACAGGATACGTAGATGAGCAGTTCTTC. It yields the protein CASSETGYVDEQFF.